The 5 T cell receptor beta chains given below trace back to one sample, sequenced in a study of blood T cell repertoires in COVID-19. The method was immunoSEQ multiplex PCR; TCRdb's version includes in-frame clones alone and lacks a portion of them. The table shows 200,000 to 250,000 clones, with around 82% occurring only once. The sample consisted of peripheral blood. All receptors derive from a woman older than 75 with acute or convalescent COVID-19.

This clone has only one observation. The rearrangement links TRBV29-1 to TRBJ1-2, with D possibly matching TRBD1 (5 bases). Germline V gene data show CDR1 as SQVTM and CDR2 as ANQGSEA. The CDR3 sequence is 11 residues long. V was pared by 4 bases and J by 3 bases, with 6 bases between. CDR3 in amino acids: CSVARDYGYTF. CDR3 in DNA: TGCAGCGTTGCCAGGGACTATGGCTACACCTTC. The whole variable domain, filled in from reference TRBV29-1 and TRBJ1-2, reads SAVISQKPSRDICQRGTSLTIQCQVDSQVTMMFWYRQQPGQSLTLIATANQGSEATYESGFVIDKFPISRPNLTFSTLTVSNMSPEDSSIYLCSVARDYGYTFGSGTRLTVV.

This clone has just one count. The V call is TRBV11-2, the J call TRBJ1-6; TRBD1 might be the D (5 bases). V was clipped by 7 bases and J by 2 bases, with 15 bases between them. CDR3 length: 16 residues. Germline CDR1 is SGHAT and CDR2 is FQNNGV. The DNA for the CDR3 is TGTGCCAGCAACGTCCGGGGGAGGACCTATAATTCACCCCTCCACTTT. Its protein product is CASNVRGRTYNSPLHF.

The rearrangement uses TRBV18 and TRBJ2-5; D is undetermined. Germline V gene data show CDR1 as KGHSH and CDR2 as LQKENI. Trimming shortened V by 0 bases and J by 4 bases, and 9 bases separated the two germline ends. The CDR3 is made up of 14 amino acids. Here the CDR3 DNA reads TGTGCCAGCTCACCACCCGGGTTGGGAGAGACCCAGTACTTC. Protein sequence: CASSPPGLGETQYF. Full variable domain (remainder filled in from reference TRBV18 and TRBJ2-5): NAGVMQNPRHLVRRRGQEARLRCSPMKGHSHVYWYRQLPEEGLKFMVYLQKENIIDESGMPKERFSAEFPKEGPSILRIQQVVRGDSAAYFCASSPPGLGETQYFGPGTRLLVL.

V and J are TRBV6-4 and TRBJ2-3; TRBD2 matches at 8 bases. The CDR3 consists of 16 residues. Germline V gene lookup returns CDR1 MRHNA and CDR2 SNTAGT. Germline trimming cut 0 bases from V and 5 bases from J; bases unmatched to any gene: 7. For the CDR3, the DNA is TGTGCCAGCAGTGACTCAGGACTAGCATCGGGAGATACGCAGTATTTT. Protein sequence: CASSDSGLASGDTQYF.

The chain is built from TRBV5-1 and TRBJ1-6; 9 nucleotides line up with TRBD1. With 3 bases clipped from V and 7 bases from J, the junction kept 8 bases outside the gene matches. There are 16 residues in the CDR3. The germline CDR1 and CDR2 sequences are SGHRS and YFSETQ. The DNA of the CDR3 is TGCGCCAGCAGCTCACAGGGGGCGCTTGAAAATTCACCCCTCCACTTT. Translating it yields CASSSQGALENSPLHF. Drawing the rest from reference TRBV5-1 and TRBJ1-6, the complete variable domain is KAGVTQTPRYLIKTRGQQVTLSCSPISGHRSVSWYQQTPGQGLQFLFEYFSETQRNKGNFPGRFSGRQFSNSRSEMNVSTLELGDSALYLCASSSQGALENSPLHFGNGTRLTVT.